The 17 T cell receptor beta chains presented below share a single source sample, sequenced in a study of monozygotic twins with inflammatory bowel disease. TCRdb re-called the 5' RACE reads; every CDR3 protein appears as one record, without DNA. This sample's clone table lists around 450,000 distinct CDR3 sequences. The sample comprised blood. These receptors all come from a human donor with ulcerative colitis or Crohn's disease, or a healthy co-twin of an affected twin (not recorded which).

This chain uses TRBV5-1 with TRBJ1-1. This CDR3 comprises 14 residues. The germline CDR1 and CDR2 sequences are SGHRS and YFSETQ. CDR3 amino acids: CASSFTPGNPQAFF.

V is TRBV27 and J is TRBJ2-1; TCRdb's D gene call, TRBD2, goes unchecked for lack of DNA. This CDR3 is built from 15 residues. Germline CDR1 and CDR2: MNHEY and SMNVEV (reference sequence). This CDR3 reads CGHGEGPSFMDEQFF.

The chain combines TRBV20-1 with TRBJ1-5; with no DNA, the TCRdb D assignment of TRBD1 cannot be verified. CDR1 DFQATT and CDR2 SNEGSKA come from the germline V gene (reference sequence). The CDR3 length is 15 residues. The CDR3 loop is CSALPGQVLNQPQHF.

The chain joins TRBV2 to TRBJ2-7; absent DNA, TCRdb's TRBD1 call cannot be checked. There are 15 residues in the CDR3. CDR1 and CDR2 from the germline V gene are SNHLY and FYNNEI. CDR3 region: CAIEYPDRGVDEQYF.

The chain employs TRBV9 and TRBJ2-5; TCRdb indicates TRBD1, and absent DNA this call remains unverified. This CDR3 spans 15 amino acids. Germline V gene lookup returns CDR1 SGDLS and CDR2 YYNGEE. Here the CDR3 reads CASSVVGQGGETQYF.

The rearrangement joins TRBV19 to TRBJ1-1. The germline V gene encodes CDR1 LNHDA and CDR2 SQIVND (reference sequence). The CDR3 has 11 amino acids. This CDR3 is CASRASAEAFF.

The chain employs TRBV9 and TRBJ2-1. The CDR3 consists of 15 residues. Germline CDR1 is SGDLS and CDR2 is YYNGEE. The CDR3 sequence is CASSVAGNSYNEQFF.

The chain combines TRBV27 with TRBJ2-1; TCRdb proposes TRBD1, but this gene call is untestable without DNA. CDR1 and CDR2 from the germline V gene are MNHEY and SMNVEV (reference sequence). The CDR3 has 16 amino acids. The CDR3 loop reads CASSGLRTGAYNEQFF.

The rearrangement joins TRBV15 to TRBJ2-1. CDR1 is LNHNV and CDR2 is YYDKDF in the germline V gene (reference sequence). The CDR3 covers 18 residues. This CDR3 reads CATSRARLGGSSYNEQFF. Combining the CDR3 with reference TRBV15 and TRBJ2-1 gives the whole variable domain DAMVIQNPRYQVTQFGKPVTLSCSQTLNHNVMYWYQQKSSQAPKLLFHYYDKDFNNEADTPDNFQSRRPNTSFCFLDIRSPGLGDTAMYLCATSRARLGGSSYNEQFFGPGTRLTVL.

The chain links TRBV5-1 to TRBJ2-5; TCRdb proposes TRBD2, but this gene call is untestable without DNA. The CDR3 has 15 amino acids. Per germline, CDR1 SGHRS and CDR2 YFSETQ. The CDR3 loop is CASSLSTGGWETQYF.

This chain connects TRBV7-2 to TRBJ1-5. Germline V gene sequence: CDR1 SGHTA, CDR2 FQGNSA. The CDR3 covers 14 residues. CDR3 loop: CASSYYDSNQPQHF.

The chain carries TRBV7-6 and TRBJ2-2; the D gene TCRdb calls, TRBD2, cannot be checked with no DNA. The CDR3 has 16 residues. Per germline, CDR1 SGHVS and CDR2 FNYEAQ. CDR3 region: CASSPSSGVNTGELFF.

The chain employs TRBV12-3 or TRBV12-4 and TRBJ2-1; TCRdb's D call of TRBD1 is untestable without DNA. This CDR3 contains 14 residues. The CDR3 is CASNRPGQGGGKFF.

The J gene is TRBJ2-3, the V gene TRBV20-1; TCRdb selects TRBD2, and the lack of DNA leaves this call unchecked. The CDR3 runs to 14 residues. CDR1 is DFQATT, CDR2 SNEGSKA, per germline (reference sequence). CDR3 loop: CSAEREGPEDTQYF.

V gene TRBV6-5 combines with J gene TRBJ2-1; TCRdb's D call, TRBD2, is unchecked because there is no DNA. The CDR3 spans 16 residues. Looked up from germline, CDR1 is MNHEY and CDR2 is SVGAGI. CDR3 protein: CASSYLAGEADNEQFF.

This chain joins TRBV5-1 and TRBJ2-1; TCRdb's assignment of TRBD2 cannot be checked, as there is no DNA. The length of the CDR3 is 13 residues. Germline-derived CDR1 and CDR2 are SGHRS and YFSETQ. This chain's CDR3 is CASSWLARDEQFF.

The J gene is TRBJ1-1, the V gene TRBV29-1; the TRBD1 assignment by TCRdb is unverifiable without DNA. The CDR3 spans 13 residues. Germline CDR1 is SQVTM and CDR2 is ANQGSEA. The CDR3 here is CSGGQGTGTEAFF.